A single count supports the clone carrying this T cell receptor (beta chain). Antigen specificity is unknown. The patients all showed relapse after autologous stem cell transplantation, while their brentuximab vedotin exposure varied. V lost 0 bases and J 1 base, leaving 7 bases between the germline ends. CDR1 is LGHNA, CDR2 YNFKEQ, per germline. The CDR3 is 14 amino acids. Method: immunoSEQ multiplex PCR; TCRdb's copy keeps in-frame clones and lacks some. The table includes around 99,000 clones, more than 80% detected once. The record originates from a study of PD-1 blockade in classical Hodgkin lymphoma. Study context: Patients had nivolumab dosed at 3 mg/kg, delivered intravenously every 2 weeks. Study-wide findings and caveats: TCR diversity rose significantly by C4D1 in CD4+ but not CD8+ cells.

The chain joins TRBV4-2 to TRBJ2-7; no firm D call. This TCR derives from a human donor with classical Hodgkin lymphoma. The sequencing used peripheral blood mononuclear cells (PBMCs), collected before the second cycle of nivolumab. CDR3 sequence reads: CASSQDRLSYEQYF. The CDR3 coding sequence is TGTGCCAGCAGCCAAGATCGGCTGTCCTACGAGCAGTACTTC.